These 23 T cell receptor beta chains share one sample of origin, sequenced in a study of radiotherapy plus CTLA-4 blockade in lung cancer. Clones were sequenced by immunoSEQ multiplex PCR, and TCRdb holds only the in-frame ones, with some missing. This sample has roughly 100,000 clones, with over 65% found just once. Here the sequenced sample was peripheral blood, taken from a patient treated with radiotherapy plus ipilimumab. The receptor source for this set is a human donor with non-small cell lung cancer that progressed on radiotherapy plus ipilimumab. Some clones in this sample may be carry-over from other donors' samples.

This clone showed up just once. The chain links TRBV5-1 to TRBJ2-5; D unresolved. This CDR3 region has 13 residues. Trimming took 0 bases from V and 5 from J, leaving 8 bases between them. The germline V gene has CDR1 SGHRS and CDR2 YFSETQ. CDR3 amino acids: CASSLGGRETQYF. The CDR3 DNA sequence: TGCGCCAGCAGCTTGGGAGGACGGGAGACCCAGTACTTC.

This rearrangement joins TRBV7-2 to TRBJ1-6; D is undetermined. The V end was cut by 5 bases, the J end by 11 bases, with 16 bases between. This CDR3 is 14 amino acids long. Germline V CDR1 and CDR2: SGHTA, FQGNSA. CDR3 amino acids: CASSLNQVLTPLHF. CDR3 bases: TGTGCCAGCAGCCTAAATCAGGTTTTAACACCCCTCCACTTT.

Of note for this clone: This specimen includes other DNA sequences encoding the same CDR3. The chain couples TRBV6-5 to TRBJ1-2; D uncertain. The CDR3 covers 12 residues. Germline V gene data show CDR1 as MNHEY and CDR2 as SVGAGI. The germline V and J ends were trimmed by 7 bases and 2 bases, with 8 bases remaining between them. The CDR3 DNA reads TGTGCCAGCAAGGGCAGCAACTATGGCTACACCTTC. This codes for CASKGSNYGYTF.

In this sample, this clone turned up a few times. Other nucleotide sequences from this sample produce the same CDR3. The V gene is TRBV6-4, the J gene TRBJ2-3; D possibly corresponds to TRBD2 (7 bases). Germline CDR1 reads MRHNA; CDR2 reads SNTAGT. The CDR3 contains 15 residues. Deletions cut 0 bases from V and 2 bases from J, with 9 bases between. The CDR3 loop is CASSDSGGATDTQYF. In nucleotides, the CDR3 is TGTGCCAGCAGTGACTCTGGGGGGGCCACAGATACGCAGTATTTT.

The rearrangement uses TRBV10-3 and TRBJ1-1; D not resolved. This CDR3 has 17 amino acids. V lost 5 bases and J lost 1, with 20 bases in between. Germline V CDR1 and CDR2: ENHRY, SYGVKD. CDR3 in amino acids: CAISPEAGQARNTEAFF. The CDR3 DNA reads TGTGCCATCAGTCCAGAGGCAGGCCAAGCTAGGAACACTGAAGCTTTCTTT.

This clone has a single count. The chain couples TRBV10-3 to TRBJ2-7; no reliable D call. The CDR3 loop spans 14 amino acids. Germline CDR1 ENHRY, CDR2 SYGVKD. V was shortened by 5 bases and J by 1 base, with 12 bases between the two germline ends. The CDR3 is CAISPAVTSYEQYF. The CDR3 nucleotides are TGTGCCATCAGTCCAGCAGTTACATCCTACGAGCAGTACTTC.

This chain joins TRBV6-1 and TRBJ2-1; D is undetermined. The CDR3 has 15 amino acids. The germline V gene encodes CDR1 MNHNS and CDR2 SASEGT. Trimming cost V 7 bases and J 5 bases, with 18 bases left between them. CDR3 region: CASIEALFRDNEQFF. The CDR3 DNA reads TGTGCCAGCATCGAGGCCCTTTTTAGGGACAATGAGCAGTTCTTC.

The chain carries TRBV5-1 and TRBJ1-1, with TRBD1 as a possible D gene (6 bases). The ends were cut back, 7 bases at V and 1 base at J, with 20 bases in the middle. The germline CDR1 and CDR2 sequences are SGHRS and YFSETQ. The CDR3 loop spans 16 amino acids. CDR3 residues: CASPMTGGARNTEAFF. The CDR3 nucleotides read TGCGCCAGCCCCATGACCGGGGGCGCGCGGAACACTGAAGCTTTCTTT.

The V and J genes are TRBV5-1 and TRBJ2-3; no definite D call. The length of the CDR3 is 16 residues. Germline CDR1 reads SGHRS; CDR2 reads YFSETQ. The V end lost 7 bases, the J end lost 0 bases, and 18 bases lay between the germline ends. The CDR3, as DNA: TGCGCCAGCTGTCTGGGGTGGGATGACAGCACAGATACGCAGTATTTT. It encodes CASCLGWDDSTDTQYF.

V gene TRBV2 combines with J gene TRBJ2-7; D call uncertain. Germline assignment: CDR1 SNHLY and CDR2 FYNNEI. CDR3 length equals 14 residues. With 8 bases removed from V and 10 bases from J, the gap between germline ends came to 24 bases. The CDR3 sequence is CASSGPLSSNSQYF. The CDR3 DNA reads TGTGCCAGCTCCGGGCCTCTGTCCTCAAACTCTCAGTACTTC.

This clone was observed a single time. This sequence joins TRBV6-7 and TRBJ2-7, with TRBD1 as a possible D gene (6 bases). TRBV6-7 is recorded as an ORF, its role being uncertain. CDR3 length equals 15 residues. Deletions cut 6 bases from V and 4 bases from J, with 19 bases between. The CDR3 spells CASSRRQEVFYEQYF. The CDR3 DNA reads as TGTGCCAGCAGCCGTCGACAGGAGGTCTTTTACGAGCAGTACTTC.

The chain couples TRBV4-2 to TRBJ1-2; perhaps TRBD1 as D (5 bases). Per the germline V gene, CDR1 is LGHNA and CDR2 is YNFKEQ. Trimming stripped 2 bases from V and 4 bases from J, with 8 bases between. The CDR3 has 13 residues. CDR3 in DNA: TGTGCCAGCAGCCAACCTGGGGCCTATGGCTACACCTTC. Residues: CASSQPGAYGYTF.

This chain links TRBV4-3 with TRBJ2-3; 9 positions agree with TRBD2. The CDR3 runs 17 residues. Germline CDR1 and CDR2: LGHNA and YSLEER. The V gene end was trimmed by 0 bases and the J gene end by 2 bases; junction bases not matched to a gene: 6. The CDR3 DNA reads TGCGCCAGCAGCCAAGATCGAGCGGGGGGCCCCACAGATACGCAGTATTTT. Protein sequence: CASSQDRAGGPTDTQYF.

This chain uses TRBV7-3 with TRBJ1-2; no definite D call. The germline CDR1 and CDR2 sequences are SGHTA and FQGTGA. Trimming shortened V by 5 bases and J by 8 bases, and 18 bases separated the two germline ends. The CDR3 consists of 14 residues. CDR3 sequence (DNA): TGTGCCAGCAGCCCGCGGAACGGGGTTAGCGGCTACACCTTC. Amino acid sequence: CASSPRNGVSGYTF.

The V and J genes are TRBV5-1 and TRBJ2-3; tentatively, D is TRBD1 or TRBD2 (5 bases each). Trimming left V 0 bases short and J 1 base short, with 15 bases between. The CDR3 extends over 17 amino acids. Germline V lookup: CDR1 SGHRS, CDR2 YFSETQ. The CDR3: CASSLDSWGSGTDTQYF. The CDR3 DNA is TGCGCCAGCAGCTTGGATTCTTGGGGGTCTGGCACAGATACGCAGTATTTT.

J is TRBJ2-6 and V is TRBV6-5; D unclear. The ends were cut back, 3 bases at V and 0 bases at J, with 6 bases in the middle. CDR3 length: 15 residues. Germline V gene lookup returns CDR1 MNHEY and CDR2 SVGAGI. This chain's CDR3 is CASSYGYSGANVLTF. The CDR3, as DNA: TGTGCCAGCAGTTATGGGTACTCTGGGGCCAACGTCCTGACTTTC.

The V call is TRBV5-1, the J call TRBJ2-3, with D unclear. Between the trimmed V and J ends, which lost 2 bases and 3 bases, there was a span of 13 bases. Germline V gene sequence: CDR1 SGHRS, CDR2 YFSETQ. The CDR3 has 15 residues. The CDR3 nucleotides are TGCGCCAGCAGCTTTGGGTTTCTTGGAACAGATACGCAGTATTTT. Translating gives CASSFGFLGTDTQYF.

A single count supports this clone. The chain uses TRBV28 and TRBJ1-2; D gene ambiguous. CDR1 and CDR2 from the germline V gene are MDHEN and SYDVKM. The CDR3 contains 12 residues. The V and J ends lost 7 bases and 4 bases respectively, with 10 bases between them. DNA for the CDR3: TGTGCCAGCACGATAGCTCCCTATGGCTACACCTTC. Translated, it gives CASTIAPYGYTF.

The chain joins TRBV6-4 to TRBJ1-6; D possibly corresponds to TRBD1 (5 bases). Germline assignment: CDR1 MRHNA and CDR2 SNTAGT. This CDR3 contains 16 residues. V dropped 6 bases and J dropped 1 base, with 13 bases sitting between them. The CDR3 region has the DNA TGTGCCAGCAGGGAGACAGCTGGGTCCTATAATTCACCCCTCCACTTT. Amino acids: CASRETAGSYNSPLHF.

The rearrangement links TRBV27 to TRBJ1-4, with 10 positions matching TRBD1. Germline values: CDR1 MNHEY, CDR2 SMNVEV (reference sequence). Germline trimming cut 2 bases from V and 7 bases from J; bases unmatched to any gene: 4. CDR3 length: 15 residues. The DNA of the CDR3 is TGTGCCAGCAGTTTAAAAGGACAGGGGGTTGAAAAACTGTTTTTT. This codes for CASSLKGQGVEKLFF.

The V call is TRBV6-1, the J call TRBJ1-4, with TRBD1 as a possible D gene (6 bases). The V gene's germline CDR1 is MNHNS and CDR2 SASEGT. The CDR3 has 15 amino acids. V lost 5 bases to trimming and J lost 4 bases, with 14 bases between them. CDR3 sequence: CASSNTDRFNEKLFF. The CDR3 nucleotides are TGTGCCAGCAGTAATACTGACAGGTTTAATGAAAAACTGTTTTTT.

This chain links TRBV28 with TRBJ2-7; D may match TRBD1 or TRBD2 (5 bases each). The CDR3 loop spans 16 amino acids. Deletions cut 5 bases from V and 1 base from J, with 18 bases between. Per the germline V gene, CDR1 is MDHEN and CDR2 is SYDVKM. This CDR3 reads CASSETQGARSYEQYF. CDR3 nucleotides: TGTGCCAGCAGTGAGACCCAGGGAGCTAGATCCTACGAGCAGTACTTC.

This clone was seen once. The V call is TRBV7-6, the J call TRBJ1-2; D ambiguous. The V end lost 0 bases, the J end lost 8 bases, and 10 bases lay between the germline ends. Germline assignment: CDR1 SGHVS and CDR2 FNYEAQ. The CDR3 consists of 13 residues. As DNA, the CDR3 is TGTGCCAGCAGCTTAGCGGGCGGGTCGGGCTACACCTTC. This codes for CASSLAGGSGYTF.